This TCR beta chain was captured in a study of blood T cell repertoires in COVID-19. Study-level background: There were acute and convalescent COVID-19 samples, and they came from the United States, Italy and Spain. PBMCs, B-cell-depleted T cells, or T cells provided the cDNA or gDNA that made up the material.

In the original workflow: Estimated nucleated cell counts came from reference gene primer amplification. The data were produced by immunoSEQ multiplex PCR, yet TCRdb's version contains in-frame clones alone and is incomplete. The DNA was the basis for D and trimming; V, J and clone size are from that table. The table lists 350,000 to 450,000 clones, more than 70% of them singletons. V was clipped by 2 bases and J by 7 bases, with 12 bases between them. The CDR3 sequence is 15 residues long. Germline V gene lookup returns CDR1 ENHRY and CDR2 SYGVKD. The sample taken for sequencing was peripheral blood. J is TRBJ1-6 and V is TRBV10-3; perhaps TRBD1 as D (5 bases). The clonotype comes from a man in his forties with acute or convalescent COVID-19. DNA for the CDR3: TGTGCCATCAGTGAGGCGGTGGGGCCAAATTCACCCCTCCACTTT. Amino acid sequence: CAISEAVGPNSPLHF.